This T cell receptor (beta chain) was identified in a study of cytomegalovirus exposure and HLA in healthy donors (dated by TCRdb to about 2017). For the wider study: According to an earlier analysis of around 600 of the donors, roughly 180 million T cells yielded roughly 110 million unique TCR beta sequences and about 300 Gb of sequence data. About 280 gigabases of sequencing data and around 85 million unique TCR sequences made up an early release that covered approximately 620 HLA-typed donors. The genetic ancestry cluster associated with self-reported Caucasian donors included about 84% of the 398 genotyped donors. The study was designed to test whether signatures of past pathogen exposure could be identified by cataloging public T cell receptors. The T cell repertoires of several hundred subjects were profiled by immunosequencing and related to cytomegalovirus serostatus. Besides the first cohort of about 730 subjects, a separate validation cohort made up of roughly 120 different subjects was used. The study combined high-throughput TCR immunosequencing, statistical association of individual TCRs with disease status, and machine learning to predict cytomegalovirus infection status. A later analysis re-examined previously published TCR beta repertoires from about 700 donors and added high-resolution HLA genotyping to investigate patterns of TCR occurrence. In the later analysis, no new phenotypic data were used to find candidate immune exposures; instead, reliance was placed on TCR beta sequences and their occurrence across donors. An earlier analysis of a few hundred of the donors applied high-throughput TCR beta sequencing to assess whether each TCR beta V gene segment acted as functional or pseudogenic. Donor age, sex, ethnicity and CMV serostatus were collected together with the repertoire data. In a later genetic analysis, genome-wide SNP genotypes for about 55% of the roughly 700 donors were used, and that subset was treated as a discovery cohort. All discovery cohort repertoires had been generated on a single sequencing platform. HLA typing covered class I and class II loci at four-digit resolution. The number of typed donors differed by locus: 629-630 for A, B, C, DRB1 and DQB1; approximately 520 for DQA1; around 580 for DPA1; and around 470 for DPB1. Roughly five DR-DQ haplotypes were handled as single units for association and clustering because linkage in the cohort was strong. Among 300 to 500 genotyped donors of the cohort, an average of about 220,000 unique TCR beta nucleotide sequences was sequenced per donor, of which roughly 18% were non-productive. Beyond this particular receptor, the publication reports: A later analysis found that most CMV-associated TCR beta chains appeared HLA-restricted, with HLA associations seemingly driven largely by CMV exposure. The only immune exposure information available for the cohort was CMV serostatus. According to a later genetic analysis, donors in an Asian-associated ancestry cluster had fewer N-insertions in productive TCRs than the roughly 660-donor mean. Linkage disequilibrium might explain the correlated functional status among segregating V segments, but an unknown experimental factor could not be ruled out. Most TCR sequences were seen in very few donors, while some public TCRs were found in many individuals. In a later analysis, TCR association rates were found to vary across HLA loci, with the most associated TCRs seen for DRB1 alleles and the fewest for HLA-C alleles. When HLA alleles, especially DR and DQ, strongly co-occurred, attributing TCR associations to individual alleles was difficult. A later analysis found that HLA-associated TCR beta chains were more clonally expanded and had lower generation probabilities than equally common non-associated chains. The presence/absence analyses assumed that sequencing depth was roughly uniform across donors, and that assumption may not be true. Over 15 rarely observed V segments, including chromosome 9 orphons, were excluded from the earlier analysis of several hundred of the donors because counts were too low. In both the original and validation cohorts, the classifier was reported to diagnose cytomegalovirus status with high specificity and sensitivity. A total of 150 or so TCR beta chains were listed by the study as associated with cytomegalovirus. An association between a missense DCLRE1C variant and V-gene and J-gene trimming of TCR beta chains was found in a later genetic analysis and replicated in an independent cohort. A cluster of highly shared sequence variants was judged likely to represent a technical artifact of the sequencing pipeline. Because HLA typing was unavailable for some donors at each locus, only the typed subset was used in association tests. An earlier analysis of approximately 530 of the donors showed that most TCR beta V segments appeared in productive rearrangements either about 87% or about 30% of the time, which broadly matched IMGT annotations. According to a later analysis, parvovirus B19, influenza, CMV and Epstein-Barr virus appeared linked to several top co-occurrence clusters. A few of the identified cytomegalovirus-associated TCR beta chains were confirmed in vitro to be specific for cytomegalovirus antigens. This cohort had only TCR beta chains sequenced, and the lack of alpha or paired-chain data limited which features could be detected. A further reported finding was that TCR beta sequences accurately predicted the HLA-A and HLA-B alleles for most subjects in the first cohort. At a false discovery rate of 0.05, a later analysis linked under 20,000 TCR beta sequences to specific HLA alleles. The authors suggested that the approach could potentially be generalized to other disease states and immunological phenotypes. The 87-base-pair reads could not distinguish some IMGT-functional V segments, including TRBV6-2 and TRBV6-3, so those segments were excluded.

For this clone: Its cognate antigen has yet to be identified. Per-nucleotide qualities are absent, and no much larger clonotype sits a single base away.

The junction shows trimming of 3 bases on V and 7 bases on J, plus 12 bases between the germline ends. The CDR3 spans 14 residues, from the cysteine through the phenylalanine. The DNA shown is the 42-base CDR3, in frame from base 1. The germline V gene yields MGHDK for CDR1 and SYGVNS for CDR2. Libraries came from the immunoSEQ multiplex PCR assay. A mixture of 60 forward primers for TCR Vbeta segments and 13 reverse primers for TCR Jbeta segments was used in the multiplex PCR. The CDR3 region of rearranged TCR beta genes was amplified from genomic DNA by a multiplex PCR assay. The amplified TCR beta libraries were sequenced on the Illumina HiSeq System as 87-base-pair reads. On the authors' methods: Across the roughly 600 repertoires, a later analysis counted approximately 83 million unique TCR beta chains, around 11 million of which were shared by at least two donors. Raw reads were error-corrected and collapsed into unique sequences by a nearest-neighbor algorithm in which closely related sequences were merged to remove PCR and sequencing errors. To assign V, D and J gene segments, CDR3 sequences were aligned to IMGT reference sequences. For a sequence to be retained, a match of at least six nucleotides was required to both a V gene segment and a J gene segment. A rearrangement counted as productive if the CDR3 had no stop codons and remained in frame with V and J, and every other rearrangement counted as non-productive. CDR3 was defined according to IMGT convention as the region running from the second conserved V-encoded cysteine to the conserved J-encoded phenylalanine. The earlier analysis of about 500 of the donors excluded sequences that lacked an unambiguous match to a single V gene segment. An earlier analysis of 587 of the donors classified V segments as functional when productive rearrangements were above 56.7% and as segregating when the standard deviation between donors was above 5%. A statistical classification framework was developed to diagnose cytomegalovirus status using the catalog of TCR beta chain sequences. A later analysis assigned V and J genes by comparing TCR nucleotide sequences with IMGT/GENE-DB human TR gene sequences. In a later analysis, CDR3 sequences and most-parsimonious VDJ recombination scenarios were assigned using the TCRdist pipeline. In a later analysis, every TCR beta chain was defined by the combination of its CDR3 amino acid sequence and its V-gene family, and reads without a unique V-gene family were dropped. To address suspected cross-contamination and a sequencing artifact, a later analysis removed 592 highly shared, low-generation-probability nucleotide sequences. For each public chain, a later analysis derived a clonal expansion index from normalized ranks of inferred template counts within each repertoire. In a later analysis, generation probabilities were computed using a VDJ recombination model fitted to out-of-frame rearrangements, and the results were checked against IGoR. In a later analysis, TCR-TCR, TCR-HLA and TCR-CMV co-occurrence was scored with hypergeometric tests, and a repertoire-size bias correction was applied to TCR pairs. In a later analysis, false discovery rates were estimated by permuting HLA or CMV assignments 20 times. In a later analysis, co-occurring TCRs were grouped using DBSCAN, and TCRdist sequence similarity was added for clustering within HLA-allele-positive subsets. Repertoires with fewer than 30,000 or more than 120,000 public chains, plus five repertoires with anomalous nucleotide sharing, were excluded from co-occurrence clustering. TCRdb provides this immuneACCESS table in a form limited to in-frame rearrangements. Some clones are lacking; in checked studies, under half of them reflect an unresolved V gene, and why the rest are absent is not known. V and J calls and clone size follow that table, whereas D and trimming were derived from the DNA. Here the sample has 180,000 or so clones; over 65% occur a single time. Roughly 1.5% of the sample goes to the ten largest clones.

The cohort consisted of 650 to 850 healthy bone marrow donors. At the time of sampling, every cohort member was nominally healthy, though immune exposures that went unrecorded were likely present. The donor was CMV seronegative and was included in the group of several hundred seronegative cohort members. Each donor provided a peripheral blood sample, and peripheral blood mononuclear cells were used for TCR beta sequencing. Genomic DNA was extracted from the blood cell samples with the Qiagen DNeasy Blood Extraction Kit. The sequenced sample consisted of PBMCs. Here the chain combines TRBV25-1 and TRBJ1-4, and perhaps TRBD1 as D gene, on 6 matching bases. This clonotype originated in a man in his late teens or twenties in good health and CMV-seronegative. The DNA sequence is as follows: TGTGCCAGCAGTGACACAGGGCTTGGTGAAAAACTGTTTTTT. It translates to CASSDTGLGEKLFF.